The clone carrying this T cell receptor (beta chain) was observed a few times. Its target is not known. This specimen comes from a study of T cells in Graves' hyperthyroidism and ophthalmopathy. The CDR3 covers 14 residues. CDR1 is LNHDA and CDR2 is SQIVND in the germline V gene (reference sequence). V gave up 2 bases and J gave up 0 bases, with 7 bases separating them. The PBMCs were taken from roughly 9.3 ml of fresh peripheral blood. Overall study results and limits: By a 13 V-J model, ophthalmopathy was set apart from stable hyperthyroidism. Blood also carried most thyroid clonotypes expanded above 0.001.

RNA transcripts were the template for amplifying TCR beta CDR3 regions. HTBI primers were employed in a first-round RT-PCR of the TCR CDR3. Each CDR3 protein gets one entry after TCRdb re-called the multiplex PCR reads with MiXCR. This table has a few hundred thousand distinct CDR3 sequences, approximately 15% appearing once. Sequences were obtained from blood. This chain connects TRBV19 to TRBJ1-1; no definite D call. This sequence was found in a woman in her twenties or thirties with Graves' hyperthyroidism that later progressed to Graves' ophthalmopathy. The CDR3 loop is CASSISGMNTEAFF. The CDR3 DNA follows: TGTGCCAGTAGTATAAGTGGGATGAACACTGAAGCTTTCTTT.